The sequence of this T cell receptor beta chain was determined in a study of blood T cells in healthy people across ages. There are a few counts of this clonotype. Its cognate antigen is unknown. A second about 6 to 12 cycle PCR used barcoded and J-beta primers. TCRdb re-called the 5' RACE reads through MiXCR, storing one row per CDR3 protein. The profile covers about 840,000 distinct CDR3 sequences, with about 28% appearing a single time and 10% to 13% taken by the ten largest. General observations from the study: With naive T cell percentage, TCR beta diversity showed a strong correlation.

The CDR3 runs to 14 residues. V lost 4 bases and J lost 4; bases outside the gene matches: 6. Germline lookup yields CDR1 DFQATT and CDR2 SNEGSKA (reference sequence). This sample also belongs to another study, concerning T cells of mothers and their children. That paper adds: The authors found no persistent microchimeric T cell clones.

This receptor was identified in a woman aged 40 to 49 in good health. Sequencing input: blood. The chain is built from TRBV20-1 and TRBJ1-4; TRBD1 matches 7 bases. DNA of the CDR3: TGCAGTGCTATACCGGGACAGATTAATGAAAAACTGTTTTTT. This gives the protein CSAIPGQINEKLFF.